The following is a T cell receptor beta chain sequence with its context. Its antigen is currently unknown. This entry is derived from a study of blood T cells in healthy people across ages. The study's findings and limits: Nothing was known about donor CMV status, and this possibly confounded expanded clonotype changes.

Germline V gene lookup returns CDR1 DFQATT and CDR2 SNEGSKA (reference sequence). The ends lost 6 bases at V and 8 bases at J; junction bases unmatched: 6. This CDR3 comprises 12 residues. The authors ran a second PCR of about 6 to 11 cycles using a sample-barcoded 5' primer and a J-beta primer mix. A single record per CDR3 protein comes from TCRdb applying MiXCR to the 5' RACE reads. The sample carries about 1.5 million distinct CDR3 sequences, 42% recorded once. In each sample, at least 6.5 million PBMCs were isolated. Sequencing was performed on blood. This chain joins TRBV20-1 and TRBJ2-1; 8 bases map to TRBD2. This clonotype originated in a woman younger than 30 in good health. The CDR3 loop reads CSATLTSDEQFF. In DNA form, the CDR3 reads TGCAGTGCCACTTTGACTAGCGATGAGCAGTTCTTC.